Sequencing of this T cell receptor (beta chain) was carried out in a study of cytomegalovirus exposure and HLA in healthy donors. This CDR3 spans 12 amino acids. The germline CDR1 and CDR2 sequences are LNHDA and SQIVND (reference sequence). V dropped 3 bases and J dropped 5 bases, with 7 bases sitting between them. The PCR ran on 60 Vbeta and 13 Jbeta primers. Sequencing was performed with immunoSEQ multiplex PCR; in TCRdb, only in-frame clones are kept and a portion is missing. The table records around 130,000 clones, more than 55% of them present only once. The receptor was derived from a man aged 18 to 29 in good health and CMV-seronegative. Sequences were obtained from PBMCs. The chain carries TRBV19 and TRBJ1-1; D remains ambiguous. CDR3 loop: CASSILGTEAFF. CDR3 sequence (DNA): TGTGCCAGTAGTATTCTAGGAACTGAAGCTTTCTTT.